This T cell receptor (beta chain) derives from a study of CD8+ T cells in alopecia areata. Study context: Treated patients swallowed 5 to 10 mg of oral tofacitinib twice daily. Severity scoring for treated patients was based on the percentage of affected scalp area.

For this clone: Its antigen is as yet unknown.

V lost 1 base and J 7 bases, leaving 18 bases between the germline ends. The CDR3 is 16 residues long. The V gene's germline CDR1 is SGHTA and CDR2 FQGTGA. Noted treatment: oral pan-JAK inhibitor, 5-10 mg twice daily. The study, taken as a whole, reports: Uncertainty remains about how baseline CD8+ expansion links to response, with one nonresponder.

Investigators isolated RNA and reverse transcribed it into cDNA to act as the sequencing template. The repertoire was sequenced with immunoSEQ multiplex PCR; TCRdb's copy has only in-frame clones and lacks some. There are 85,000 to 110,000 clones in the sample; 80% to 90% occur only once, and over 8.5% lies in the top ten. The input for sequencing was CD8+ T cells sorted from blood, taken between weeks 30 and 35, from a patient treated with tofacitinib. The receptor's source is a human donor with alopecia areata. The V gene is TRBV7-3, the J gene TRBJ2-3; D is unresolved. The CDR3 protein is CASSLIEQPTRNTQYF. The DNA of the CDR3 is TGTGCCAGCAGCTTAATCGAACAGCCCACGAGGAATACGCAGTATTTT.